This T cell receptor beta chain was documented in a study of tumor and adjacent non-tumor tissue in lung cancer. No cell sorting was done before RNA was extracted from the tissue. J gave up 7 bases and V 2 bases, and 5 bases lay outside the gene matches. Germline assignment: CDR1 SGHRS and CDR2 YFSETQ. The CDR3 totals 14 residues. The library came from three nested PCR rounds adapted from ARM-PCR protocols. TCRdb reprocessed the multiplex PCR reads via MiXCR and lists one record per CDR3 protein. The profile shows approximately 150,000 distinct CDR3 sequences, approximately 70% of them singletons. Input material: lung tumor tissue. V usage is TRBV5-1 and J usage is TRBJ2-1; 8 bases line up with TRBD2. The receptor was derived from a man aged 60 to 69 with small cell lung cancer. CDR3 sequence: CASSFSGKMNEQFF. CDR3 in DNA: TGCGCCAGCAGCTTTAGCGGGAAAATGAATGAGCAGTTCTTC.